This TCR beta chain was observed in a study of blood T cells in healthy people across ages. Together with a sample-barcoded 5' primer, a J-beta primer mix was included in a second PCR lasting about 7 to 11 cycles. Each TCR beta cDNA got a 12-nucleotide random molecular identifier. There were at least 3 million CDR3-containing paired-end reads obtained from each sample. Each CDR3 protein gets one entry after TCRdb re-called the 5' RACE reads with MiXCR. The table lists approximately 1.5 million distinct CDR3 sequences, 30% to 35% of them singletons. The CDR3 consists of 17 residues. Germline trimming cut 0 bases from V and 6 bases from J; bases unmatched to any gene: 11. The germline gives CDR1 SGHNT, CDR2 YENEEA. General study points: The recorded TCR beta diversity per million T cells decreased in a roughly linear manner with age.

On this clonotype: Its antigen is as yet unknown.

Material: blood. This chain links TRBV11-3 with TRBJ2-1, with 7 nucleotides matching TRBD2. The sequence came from a woman aged 25 to 39 in good health. The CDR3 here is CASSLDQRTGGGNEQFF. In DNA form, the CDR3 reads TGTGCCAGCAGCTTAGATCAACGCACGGGAGGAGGCAATGAGCAGTTCTTC. Full variable domain (outside the CDR3, taken from reference TRBV11-3 and TRBJ2-1): EAGVVQSPRYKIIEKKQPVAFWCNPISGHNTLYWYLQNLGQGPELLIRYENEEAVDDSQLPKDRFSAERLKGVDSTLKIQPAELGDSAVYLCASSLDQRTGGGNEQFFGPGTRLTVL.